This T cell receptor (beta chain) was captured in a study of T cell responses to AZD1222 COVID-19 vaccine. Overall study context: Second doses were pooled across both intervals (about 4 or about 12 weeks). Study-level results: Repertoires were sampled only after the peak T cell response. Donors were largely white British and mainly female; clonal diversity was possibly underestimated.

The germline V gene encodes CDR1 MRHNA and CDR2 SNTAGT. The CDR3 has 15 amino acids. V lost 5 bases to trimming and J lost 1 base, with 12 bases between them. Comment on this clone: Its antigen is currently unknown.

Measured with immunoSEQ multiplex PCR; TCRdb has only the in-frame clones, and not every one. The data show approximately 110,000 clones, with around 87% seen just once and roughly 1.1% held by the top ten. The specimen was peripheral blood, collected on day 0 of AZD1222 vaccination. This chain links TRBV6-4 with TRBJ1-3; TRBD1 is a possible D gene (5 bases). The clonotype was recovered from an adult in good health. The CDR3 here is CASSLRGVSGNTIYF. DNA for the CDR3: TGTGCCAGCAGTCTCCGAGGGGTATCTGGAAACACCATATATTTT.